Listed below are T cell receptor beta chains from one sample, sequenced in a study of blood T cell repertoires in COVID-19. Data came from immunoSEQ multiplex PCR; TCRdb stores just in-frame clones and leaves some out. The data contain under 200,000 clones, 80% to 90% of them singletons. Sequencing was carried out using peripheral blood. Every receptor here comes from a woman aged 70-85 years with COVID-19, enrolled during active disease. CDR3s include the opening cysteine and the closing phenylalanine or tryptophan. The order of the fields is V gene, J gene, clone size, D gene, CDR3 protein, CDR3 DNA. A D gene is named only where the DNA matches it firmly. For some rows the clone size is stated as once, few or many, or as a class when expanded; others skip it.

>TRBV12-3/TRBV12-4|TRBJ2-2|.|.
CASSFYGELFF
TGTGCCAGCAGTTTTTACGGGGAGCTGTTTTTT
>TRBV7-9|TRBJ2-1|.|.
CASTPAGSHEQFF
TGTGCCAGCACCCCGGCAGGGTCCCATGAGCAGTTCTTC
>TRBV7-9|TRBJ2-7|.|TRBD2
CASNSGGYEQYF
TGTGCCAGCAATAGCGGGGGTTACGAGCAGTACTTC
>TRBV7-9|TRBJ1-2|.|TRBD1
CASSSAALQGPNYGYTF
TGTGCCAGCAGCTCCGCCGCCCTACAGGGGCCTAACTATGGCTACACCTTC
>TRBV15|TRBJ2-3|.|TRBD2
CATSRGLAEDTQYF
TGTGCCACCAGCAGAGGGCTAGCGGAAGATACGCAGTATTTT
>TRBV5-4|TRBJ2-1|.|TRBD2
CASSLPPSGANNEQFF
TGTGCCAGCAGCTTGCCGCCTAGCGGAGCTAACAATGAGCAGTTCTTC
>TRBV14|TRBJ1-6|.|.
CASSQGTVNSPLHF
TGTGCCAGCAGCCAAGGGACAGTTAATTCACCCCTCCACTTT
>TRBV9|TRBJ1-2|.|.
CASSVAGDNKGYTF
TGTGCCAGCAGCGTAGCAGGGGACAACAAGGGCTACACCTTC
>TRBV7-3|TRBJ2-3|.|.
CASSSSQTSTDTQYF
TGTGCCAGCAGCTCGTCCCAGACTAGCACAGATACGCAGTATTTT
>TRBV19|TRBJ1-2|.|.
CASSAYTGTYGYTF
TGTGCCAGTAGTGCCTACACCGGGACTTACGGCTACACCTTC
>TRBV12-3/TRBV12-4|TRBJ2-1|.|.
CASSLRQGLQFF
TGTGCCAGCAGTTTACGGCAGGGGTTGCAGTTCTTC
>TRBV30|TRBJ2-7|.|TRBD1
CAWTKGQGDYEQYF
TGTGCCTGGACGAAAGGACAGGGGGACTACGAGCAGTACTTC
>TRBV6-4|TRBJ1-2|.|TRBD1
CAIQTGYLDDTF
TGTGCCATCCAGACAGGGTACCTTGATGATACCTTC
>TRBV6-2/TRBV6-3|TRBJ2-2|.|.
CASSSTGLLTGELFF
TGTGCCAGCAGTTCAACAGGGTTGTTAACCGGGGAGCTGTTTTTT
>TRBV18|TRBJ1-6|.|TRBD1
CASSSTGTGSYNSPLHF
TGTGCCAGCTCATCTACCGGGACAGGCTCCTATAATTCACCCCTCCACTTT
>TRBV9|TRBJ1-1|.|TRBD1
CASSGRRDRGFGTEAFF
TGTGCCAGCAGCGGCCGGCGGGACAGGGGGTTTGGCACTGAAGCTTTCTTT
>TRBV6-6|TRBJ2-1|once|TRBD1
CASRSGQATYNEQFF
TGTGCCAGCAGATCAGGACAGGCCACCTACAATGAGCAGTTCTTC
>TRBV3-1/TRBV3-2|TRBJ1-1|.|.
CASSQDSETEAFF
TGTGCCAGCAGCCAAGATTCGGAGACTGAAGCTTTCTTT
>TRBV7-2|TRBJ2-3|.|TRBD2
CASSGRVSTDTQYF
TGTGCCAGCAGCGGGAGGGTGTCGACAGATACGCAGTATTTT
>TRBV20-1|TRBJ2-5|.|TRBD2
CSASTSGSGGLETQYF
TGCAGTGCTAGTACCTCGGGGTCGGGGGGGCTGGAGACCCAGTACTTC
>TRBV18|TRBJ1-1|.|.
CASSPGRDTEAFF
TGTGCCAGCTCACCAGGCAGGGACACTGAAGCTTTCTTT
>TRBV28|TRBJ1-5|.|.
CASRSRGYSNQPQHF
TGTGCCAGCAGAAGTCGGGGGTATAGCAATCAGCCCCAGCATTTT
>TRBV7-2|TRBJ2-3|.|.
CASSQGQGTDTQYF
TGTGCCAGCAGCCAAGGCCAGGGAACAGATACGCAGTATTTT
>TRBV7-2|TRBJ1-1|once|TRBD1
CASTRGQGLEAFF
TGTGCCAGCACCAGGGGGCAGGGACTTGAAGCTTTCTTT
>TRBV20-1|TRBJ2-1|.|TRBD2
CSASPLLAGGPNNEQFF
TGCAGTGCTAGTCCCCTACTAGCGGGGGGGCCGAACAATGAGCAGTTCTTC
>TRBV30|TRBJ1-1|.|TRBD1
CAWSIRQGDTEAFF
TGTGCCTGGAGTATAAGGCAGGGGGACACTGAAGCTTTCTTT
>TRBV4-1|TRBJ2-6|.|TRBD1
CASSQGQGPAPGANVLTF
TGCGCCAGCAGCCAAGGACAGGGGCCGGCCCCTGGGGCCAACGTCCTGACTTTC
>TRBV30|TRBJ1-2|.|TRBD1
CAWIRDRGLYYGYTF
TGTGCCTGGATACGGGACAGGGGACTCTACTATGGCTACACCTTC
>TRBV7-9|TRBJ1-1|.|TRBD1
CASSANRGLGTEAFF
TGTGCCAGCAGCGCCAACAGGGGGCTAGGCACTGAAGCTTTCTTT
>TRBV5-6|TRBJ1-1|.|.
CASSLLLREAFF
TGTGCCAGCAGCTTGTTATTGAGGGAAGCTTTCTTT
>TRBV5-1|TRBJ1-4|.|TRBD1
CASSLAGQLLTNEKLFF
TGCGCCAGCAGCTTGGCGGGACAGCTTCTAACTAATGAAAAACTGTTTTTT
>TRBV6-5|TRBJ1-2|once|.
CASRPSRTAYGYTF
TGTGCCAGCAGACCTTCCCGGACAGCCTATGGCTACACCTTC